What follows describes a single T cell receptor (beta chain). Per the original data handling: Quantification of nucleated cells was approximated via reference gene primer amplification. Measured with immunoSEQ multiplex PCR; TCRdb has only the in-frame clones, and not every one. Clone size and the V and J calls come from that table; the DNA yielded D and trimming. Here the sample spans hundreds of thousands of clones, approximately 83% being singletons. These data come from a study of blood T cell repertoires in COVID-19. Study-level information: Spain, Italy and the United States supplied samples that represented acute and convalescent COVID-19. The cDNA or gDNA used as material had been derived from T cells, B-cell-depleted T cells, or PBMCs.

This CDR3 has 16 amino acids. V shed 2 bases and J shed 0 bases, with 11 bases lying between them. Germline-derived CDR1 and CDR2 are KGHSH and LQKENI. The chain recombines TRBV18 with TRBJ1-3; no firm D call. Sequences were obtained from peripheral blood. This sequence was found in a woman aged 45-59 years with acute or convalescent COVID-19. The CDR3 DNA follows: TGTGCCAGCTCACCAGTTTACGGAGACTCTGGAAACACCATATATTTT. It is translated as CASSPVYGDSGNTIYF.